These 9 T cell receptor beta chains originate from one sample sequenced in a study of blood T cell repertoires in COVID-19. Only in-frame clones appear in the TCRdb table, and some are missing; sequencing was by immunoSEQ multiplex PCR. The sample yields about 170,000 clones, more than 75% seen once. The sequenced sample was peripheral blood. The receptors shown here come from a man aged 50-60 years who had recovered from COVID-19.

CDR3 in amino acids: CASRTGEGYGYTF. CDR3 nucleotides: TGTGCCAGCCGGACAGGGGAAGGCTATGGCTACACCTTC. The chain uses TRBV18 and TRBJ1-2; 9 bases align to TRBD1. V shed 8 bases and J 4 bases; nucleotides not matched to a gene: 5. Germline lookup yields CDR1 KGHSH and CDR2 LQKENI. The CDR3 has 13 residues.

CDR3 nucleotides: TGCGCCAGCCGATCCGGGAATAATGAAAAACTGTTTTTT. It translates to CASRSGNNEKLFF. V usage is TRBV5-1 and J usage is TRBJ1-4; D not resolved. The CDR3 is 13 amino acids. The germline V gene encodes CDR1 SGHRS and CDR2 YFSETQ. Trimming took off 7 bases at V and 4 bases at J, with 11 bases between the two ends.

This sequence joins TRBV19 and TRBJ2-2; TRBD1 agrees at 8 bases. Looked up from germline, CDR1 is LNHDA and CDR2 is SQIVND (reference sequence). The V segment lost 0 bases and the J segment 6 bases; nucleotides outside the gene matches: 9. The length of the CDR3 is 17 residues. The CDR3, as DNA: TGTGCCAGTAGTATAGATCAGGGGGCAGGGATGGCCGGGGAGCTGTTTTTT. This codes for CASSIDQGAGMAGELFF.

The chain uses TRBV28 and TRBJ1-2, with TRBD1 identical over 9 bases. Germline trimming cut 6 bases from V and 5 bases from J; bases unmatched to any gene: 10. CDR3 length equals 15 residues. Germline CDR1 reads MDHEN; CDR2 reads SYDVKM. Here the CDR3 reads CASSRTGGGRYGYTF. CDR3 in DNA: TGTGCCAGCAGCCGTACAGGGGGCGGGCGGTATGGCTACACCTTC.

J is TRBJ1-5 and V is TRBV7-8; D is unresolved. Germline V gene lookup returns CDR1 SGHVS and CDR2 FQNEAQ. Between the trimmed V and J ends, which lost 4 bases and 0 bases, there was a span of 4 bases. The CDR3 totals 13 residues. The CDR3, as DNA: TGTGCCAGCAGCTGGAGTAGCAATCAGCCCCAGCATTTT. Translation: CASSWSSNQPQHF.

DNA for the CDR3: TGTGCCAGCAGCCGCGGGACAGGGGGGCCCCTATGGACCCAGTACTTC. This encodes CASSRGTGGPLWTQYF. This chain uses TRBV5-4 with TRBJ2-5; the match to TRBD1 covers 11 bases. Germline V lookup: CDR1 SGHNT, CDR2 YYREEE (reference sequence). V lost 4 bases to trimming and J lost 7 bases; unmatched junction nucleotides: 12. The CDR3 contains 16 residues.

Regarding this clone: This sample includes further DNA sequences coding for the same CDR3. This rearrangement joins TRBV18 to TRBJ1-1; D unresolved. Trimming cost V 3 bases and J 4 bases, with 9 bases left between them. The CDR3 contains 13 residues. CDR1 and CDR2 (germline): KGHSH, LQKENI. This CDR3 is CASSPDRGTEAFF. The CDR3 DNA follows: TGTGCCAGCTCACCGGACCGGGGCACTGAAGCTTTCTTT.

The rearrangement uses TRBV7-2 and TRBJ1-2; D uncertain. V lost 1 base to trimming and J lost 5 bases, with 14 bases between them. The CDR3 is 15 residues long. Germline CDR1 and CDR2: SGHTA and FQGNSA. This CDR3 reads CASSLGGGKRYGYTF. CDR3 nucleotide sequence: TGTGCCAGCAGCTTAGGGGGAGGAAAGCGGTATGGCTACACCTTC. The full variable domain, completed using reference TRBV7-2 and TRBJ1-2, is GAGVSQSPSNKVTEKGKDVELRCDPISGHTALYWYRQSLGQGLEFLIYFQGNSAPDKSGLPSDRFSAERTGGSVSTLTIQRTQQEDSAVYLCASSLGGGKRYGYTFGSGTRLTVV.

This chain uses TRBV13 with TRBJ2-1, with 7 bases matching TRBD2. Germline CDR1 is PRHDT and CDR2 is FYEKMQ (reference sequence). V trimming: 6 bases; J trimming: 2 bases; junction bases outside the gene matches: 7. The CDR3 extends over 15 amino acids. Written as DNA, the CDR3 is TGTGCCAGCAGGATTAGCGGGCCCACCTACAATGAGCAGTTCTTC. It encodes CASRISGPTYNEQFF.